These 8 T cell receptor beta chains were sequenced from one sample in a study of shared clonotypes between healthy human individuals (TCRdb year 2020). Library preparation used the immunoSEQ multiplex PCR assay. TCRdb retrieved this table from immuneACCESS and kept in-frame rearrangements only. Not all clones are present; in checked studies, unresolved V genes account for under half, and no reason is known for the remainder. Present in this sample are more than 450,000 clones, approximately 79% of which were seen just once. The ten largest clones add up to 10% to 15% of the sample. Sequenced sample: PBMCs. Every receptor here comes from a woman between 40 and 50 years old in good health. Some clones in this sample may be carry-over from other donors' samples.

A single count supports this clone. This sample includes further DNA sequences coding for the same CDR3. The chain couples TRBV28 to TRBJ1-2; D call uncertain. Trimming cost V 3 bases and J 2 bases, with 7 bases left between them. Germline values: CDR1 MDHEN, CDR2 SYDVKM. The CDR3 sequence is 13 residues long. The CDR3 loop is CASSLIGNYGYTF. The CDR3 DNA reads as TGTGCCAGCAGTTTGATCGGAAACTATGGCTACACCTTC.

The V call is TRBV11-2, the J call TRBJ2-1; a weak D match, TRBD2 (6 bases). Per germline, CDR1 SGHAT and CDR2 FQNNGV. The CDR3 contains 16 residues. V lost 3 bases and J lost 5, with 17 bases in between. The chain's CDR3 is CASSFPGTFTNNEQFF. CDR3 nucleotides: TGTGCCAGCAGCTTCCCCGGGACTTTTACCAACAATGAGCAGTTCTTC.

The chain uses TRBV5-1 and TRBJ2-7; D uncertain. The CDR3 is made up of 11 amino acids. The germline V gene has CDR1 SGHRS and CDR2 YFSETQ. The V gene lost 5 bases and the J gene lost 4 bases, with 7 bases spanning the gap. The CDR3 region has the DNA TGCGCCAGCAGTATCGAGTACGAGCAGTACTTC. It translates to CASSIEYEQYF. The full variable domain, its missing parts supplied by reference TRBV5-1 and TRBJ2-7, is KAGVTQTPRYLIKTRGQQVTLSCSPISGHRSVSWYQQTPGQGLQFLFEYFSETQRNKGNFPGRFSGRQFSNSRSEMNVSTLELGDSALYLCASSIEYEQYFGPGTRLTVT.

The J gene is TRBJ2-7, the V gene TRBV28, with unresolved D. CDR1 MDHEN and CDR2 SYDVKM come from the germline V gene. Trimming took off 3 bases at V and 3 bases at J, with 6 bases between the two ends. This CDR3 is 12 amino acids long. In DNA, the CDR3 is TGTGCCAGCAGTTTTGGGTACTACGAGCAGTACTTC. Encoded protein: CASSFGYYEQYF.

This clone appeared a single time. V is TRBV5-1 and J is TRBJ2-2; D gene uncertain. This CDR3 has 15 amino acids. Trimming left V 4 bases short and J 4 bases short, with 14 bases between. Germline lookup yields CDR1 SGHRS and CDR2 YFSETQ. This CDR3 reads CASSLAPPGTGELFF. Written as DNA, the CDR3 is TGCGCCAGCAGCCTCGCACCCCCGGGCACCGGGGAGCTGTTTTTT.

The rearrangement links TRBV2 to TRBJ2-7; 11 bases align to TRBD2. The CDR3 consists of 13 residues. The germline gives CDR1 SNHLY, CDR2 FYNNEI. The V gene end was trimmed by 8 bases and the J gene end by 1 base; junction bases not matched to a gene: 1. This chain's CDR3 is CASGTSGSYEQYF. Here the CDR3 DNA reads TGTGCCAGCGGGACTAGCGGATCCTACGAGCAGTACTTC.

Note on this clone: It may be a read error: a sequence one base away is much more abundant. This rearrangement joins TRBV29-1 to TRBJ1-2; D is unclear. V was cut by 7 bases and J by 3 bases, with 12 bases left in between. Germline assignment: CDR1 SQVTM and CDR2 ANQGSEA. The CDR3 totals 12 residues. The chain's CDR3 is CSGLGRDYGYTF. The CDR3, as DNA: TGCAGCGGACTCGGACGGGACTATGGCTACACCTTC.

The rearrangement uses TRBV7-8 and TRBJ2-1; the match to TRBD2 covers 9 bases. The CDR3 is 13 amino acids. Germline CDR1 SGHVS, CDR2 FQNEAQ. V dropped 3 bases and J dropped 12; count of bases not matched to a gene: 6. For the CDR3, the DNA is TGTGCCAGCAGCTTTGGGGGACTAGCCAGGCAGTTCTTC. Amino acid sequence: CASSFGGLARQFF.